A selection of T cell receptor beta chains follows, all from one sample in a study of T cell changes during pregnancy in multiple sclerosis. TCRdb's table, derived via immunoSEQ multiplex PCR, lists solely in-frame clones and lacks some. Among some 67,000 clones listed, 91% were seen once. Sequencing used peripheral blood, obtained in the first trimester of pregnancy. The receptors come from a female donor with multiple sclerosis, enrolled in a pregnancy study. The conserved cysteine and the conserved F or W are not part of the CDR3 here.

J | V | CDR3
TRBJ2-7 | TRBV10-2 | ASSDTFGTGFYEQY
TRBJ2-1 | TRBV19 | ASSRVVPSSYNEQF
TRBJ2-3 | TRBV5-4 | ASTQGVDTQY
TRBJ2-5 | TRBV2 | ASSEWRPQATQY
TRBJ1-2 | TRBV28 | ASRGNGYT
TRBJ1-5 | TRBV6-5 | ASKDRAPSGQPQH
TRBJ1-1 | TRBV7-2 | ASSLSVTEAF
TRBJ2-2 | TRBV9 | ASSVGGQGMVTGELF
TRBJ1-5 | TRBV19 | ASSIYAKNQPQH
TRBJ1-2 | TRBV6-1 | ASSEQTNYGYT
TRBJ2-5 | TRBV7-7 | ASSPGLGQGETQY
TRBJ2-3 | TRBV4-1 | ASSQVMGADTQY
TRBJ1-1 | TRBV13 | ASSLRQDTEAF
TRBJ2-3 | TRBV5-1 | ASSLGGQGARDTQY
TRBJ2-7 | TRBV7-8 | ASSSLTTISEQY
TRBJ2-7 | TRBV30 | AWSATGTYEQY
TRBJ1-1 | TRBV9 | ASSVGERTRGTEAF
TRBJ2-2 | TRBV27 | ASSRLQGRELF
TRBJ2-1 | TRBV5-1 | ASRFDRVNEQF
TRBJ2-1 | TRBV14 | ASSQDITSEYSEQF
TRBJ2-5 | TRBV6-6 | ASSFEETQY
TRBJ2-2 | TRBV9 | ASSVGRAPNTGELF
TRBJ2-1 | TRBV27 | ASSTYNEQF
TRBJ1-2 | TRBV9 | ASSATTAQVGYT
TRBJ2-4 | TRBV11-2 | ASSLGFSKNIQY
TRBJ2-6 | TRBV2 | ASTKLATGANVLT
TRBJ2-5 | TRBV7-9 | ASSSTSGGDQETQY
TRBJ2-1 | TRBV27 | ASSPLTTSGRVNEQF
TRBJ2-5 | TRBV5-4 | ASSLGQGQGETQY
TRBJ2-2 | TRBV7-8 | ASMRERHTGELF
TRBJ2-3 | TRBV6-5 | ASSYVSGSSTNTQY
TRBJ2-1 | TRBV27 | ASSFRLASEQF
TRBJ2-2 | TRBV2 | ASSERQAGTGELF
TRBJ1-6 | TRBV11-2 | ASSLAIQGIGALH
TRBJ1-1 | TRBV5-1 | ASSLGPGSNTEAF
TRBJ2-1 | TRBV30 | AWRMRTGRSYNEQF
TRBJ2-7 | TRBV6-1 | ASSAADSYEQY
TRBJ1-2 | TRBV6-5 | ASSGTGTGGRGYT
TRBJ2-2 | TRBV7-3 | ASSVTGTRSTGELF
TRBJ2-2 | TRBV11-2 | ASSLVREDTGELF
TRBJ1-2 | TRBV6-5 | ASTGGRVDGYT
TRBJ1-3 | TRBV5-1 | ASSLAFGNTIY
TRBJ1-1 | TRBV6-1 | ASSDRQYNTEAF
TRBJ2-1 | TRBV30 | AWSLGTSGGRQF
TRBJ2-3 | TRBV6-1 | ASRETGTDTQY
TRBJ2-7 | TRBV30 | AWGPRSSYEQY
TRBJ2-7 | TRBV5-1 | ASSLAGQGYHEQY
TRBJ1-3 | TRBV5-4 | ASSYLGTTGNTIY
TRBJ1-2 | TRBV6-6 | ASRSPGTVYGYT
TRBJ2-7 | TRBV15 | ATSRDGSGEQY
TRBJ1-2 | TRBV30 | ALEDGNYGYT
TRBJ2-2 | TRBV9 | ASSVLGSGGRGELF
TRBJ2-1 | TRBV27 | ASSSNRDSAYGEQF
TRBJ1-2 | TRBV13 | ASSLGTFPYGYT
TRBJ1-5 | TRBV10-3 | AIGDRNQPQH
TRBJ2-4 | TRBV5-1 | ASSLREENIQY
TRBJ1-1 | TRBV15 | ATSRLLHRGLADTEAF
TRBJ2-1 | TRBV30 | AWTQGNEQF
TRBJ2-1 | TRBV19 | ASSIGAGGEYNEQF
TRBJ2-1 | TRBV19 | ASSIEASVSEQF